Reported below is one T cell receptor (beta chain). The antigen is unknown. The sample originates from a study of T cell responses to AZD1222 COVID-19 vaccine. Study observations and caveats: Baseline serology detected seropositivity in only five or six AZD1222 recipients. Unmutated variant regions are reportedly the target of nearly half of TCRs that are spike-specific. Spike was spanned by vaccine-associated CD4 TCRs, with dominance at 160-218 and 743-854. Most donors were white British and more were female, and clonal diversity was possibly underestimated.

Data came from immunoSEQ multiplex PCR; TCRdb stores just in-frame clones and leaves some out. The table has under 150,000 clones, 70% to 90% seen once. The sample here was peripheral blood, taken on day 0 of AZD1222 vaccination. This TCR was recovered from an adult in good health.

The CDR3 nucleotides are TGTGCCAGCAGTCCCGGACTAGGGCTCTACGAGCAGTACTTC. This translates into CASSPGLGLYEQYF. The chain has TRBV28 and TRBJ2-7; 7 positions match TRBD2. Germline lookup yields CDR1 MDHEN and CDR2 SYDVKM. The CDR3 sequence is 14 residues long. V trimming: 5 bases; J trimming: 3 bases; junction bases outside the gene matches: 7. The full variable domain, with the rest looked up from reference TRBV28 and TRBJ2-7, is DVKVTQSSRYLVKRTGEKVFLECVQDMDHENMFWYRQDPGLGLRLIYFSYDVKMKEKGDIPEGYSVSREKKERFSLILESASTNQTSMYLCASSPGLGLYEQYFGPGTRLTVT.